The rows below give T cell receptor beta chains drawn from one sample of a study of T cell responses to AZD1222 COVID-19 vaccine. Clones were read by immunoSEQ multiplex PCR, and TCRdb kept only the in-frame ones, dropping some. Here the sample spans over 120,000 clones, 85% to 95% being singletons. This specimen was peripheral blood, taken on day 0 of AZD1222 vaccination. The source of these receptors is an adult in good health. CDR3s include the opening cysteine and the closing phenylalanine or tryptophan. D genes are given only for firm matches. Size tells how often a clone was seen (once, few, many) or the class of an expanded clone, and some rows leave it out.

clone_size: .
cdr3_length: 15
v_call: TRBV7-3
j_call: TRBJ2-7
d_call: TRBD2
cdr3_nt: TGTGCCAGCAGCTTAACTAGCGGGGGGGCCTACGAGCAGTACTTC
cdr3_aa: CASSLTSGGAYEQYF

clone_size: .
cdr3_length: 16
v_call: TRBV18
j_call: TRBJ1-1
d_call: .
cdr3_nt: TGTGCCAGCTCACCACGGGACCCCGGTTTAAAGACTGAAGCTTTCTTT
cdr3_aa: CASSPRDPGLKTEAFF

clone_size: .
cdr3_length: 14
v_call: TRBV6-6
j_call: TRBJ1-2
d_call: .
cdr3_nt: TGTGCCAGCAGTTGGGGCAGAACTAACTATGGCTACACCTTC
cdr3_aa: CASSWGRTNYGYTF

clone_size: .
cdr3_length: 11
v_call: TRBV6-2/TRBV6-3
j_call: TRBJ2-7
d_call: .
cdr3_nt: TGTGCCAGCAGTGCTTGGGGCGAGCAGTACTTC
cdr3_aa: CASSAWGEQYF

clone_size: .
cdr3_length: 13
v_call: TRBV7-6
j_call: TRBJ1-1
d_call: .
cdr3_nt: TGTGCCAGCAGCTTAGATGGGTTGGGTAAAGCTTTCTTT
cdr3_aa: CASSLDGLGKAFF

clone_size: once
cdr3_length: 13
v_call: TRBV3-1/TRBV3-2
j_call: TRBJ2-7
d_call: .
cdr3_nt: TGTGCCAGCAGCCAACTCGGACATTACGAGCAGTACTTC
cdr3_aa: CASSQLGHYEQYF

clone_size: .
cdr3_length: 15
v_call: TRBV27
j_call: TRBJ2-2
d_call: .
cdr3_nt: TGTGCCAGCAGTTTTACGGGACTCAACACCGGGGAGCTGTTTTTT
cdr3_aa: CASSFTGLNTGELFF

clone_size: .
cdr3_length: 13
v_call: TRBV30
j_call: TRBJ1-1
d_call: .
cdr3_nt: TGTGCCTGGATAGGCCTGGGAAACACTGAAGCTTTCTTT
cdr3_aa: CAWIGLGNTEAFF

clone_size: once
cdr3_length: 15
v_call: TRBV4-1
j_call: TRBJ1-5
d_call: .
cdr3_nt: TGCGCCAGCAGCCCTAACGGGGGGCTAGGGCAGCCCCAGCATTTT
cdr3_aa: CASSPNGGLGQPQHF

clone_size: .
cdr3_length: 15
v_call: TRBV7-9
j_call: TRBJ1-2
d_call: .
cdr3_nt: TGTGCCAGCAGCTTAATGGTTAATAAAGACTATGGCTACACCTTC
cdr3_aa: CASSLMVNKDYGYTF

clone_size: .
cdr3_length: 17
v_call: TRBV7-3
j_call: TRBJ2-3
d_call: TRBD2
cdr3_nt: TGTGCCAGCAGCTTAAGTGGGACTAGCGGGCTCACAGATACGCAGTATTTT
cdr3_aa: CASSLSGTSGLTDTQYF

clone_size: .
cdr3_length: 17
v_call: TRBV19
j_call: TRBJ1-2
d_call: .
cdr3_nt: TGTGCCAGTCGCCGCCCTTCGTCAGCGGGGGGCTCCTATGGCTACACCTTC
cdr3_aa: CASRRPSSAGGSYGYTF

clone_size: .
cdr3_length: 11
v_call: TRBV30
j_call: TRBJ1-3
d_call: .
cdr3_nt: TGTGCCTGGAGTGTACTGGCCTCCATATATTTT
cdr3_aa: CAWSVLASIYF

clone_size: .
cdr3_length: 15
v_call: TRBV28
j_call: TRBJ1-5
d_call: .
cdr3_nt: TGTGCCAGCAGTTTATCAGGGTATAGCAATCAGCCCCAGCATTTT
cdr3_aa: CASSLSGYSNQPQHF

clone_size: .
cdr3_length: 15
v_call: TRBV25-1
j_call: TRBJ2-5
d_call: TRBD1
cdr3_nt: TGTGCCAGCAGTGTTGGGACAGGGGGCACCGGGACCCAGTACTTC
cdr3_aa: CASSVGTGGTGTQYF

clone_size: .
cdr3_length: 15
v_call: TRBV3-1/TRBV3-2
j_call: TRBJ1-4
d_call: .
cdr3_nt: TGTGCCAGCAGCCAAGAAGGGGGACCCACGGAAAAACTGTTTTTT
cdr3_aa: CASSQEGGPTEKLFF

clone_size: .
cdr3_length: 16
v_call: TRBV11-2
j_call: TRBJ2-5
d_call: .
cdr3_nt: TGTGCCAGCAGCCGCACCAAAGGGGGACTGCAAGAGACCCAGTACTTC
cdr3_aa: CASSRTKGGLQETQYF

clone_size: .
cdr3_length: 14
v_call: TRBV27
j_call: TRBJ1-5
d_call: .
cdr3_nt: TGTGCCAGCAGTTTATCAGGGGTAGGGCAGCCCCAGCATTTT
cdr3_aa: CASSLSGVGQPQHF

clone_size: once
cdr3_length: 14
v_call: TRBV19
j_call: TRBJ2-2
d_call: TRBD1
cdr3_nt: TGTGCCAGTAGTGCTTTACAGGGGCGAGGGGAGCTGTTTTTT
cdr3_aa: CASSALQGRGELFF

clone_size: .
cdr3_length: 14
v_call: TRBV5-1
j_call: TRBJ2-2
d_call: TRBD1
cdr3_nt: TGCGCCAGCAGCTTGTCAGGGGGCACCGGGGAGCTGTTTTTT
cdr3_aa: CASSLSGGTGELFF

clone_size: .
cdr3_length: 16
v_call: TRBV6-5
j_call: TRBJ1-6
d_call: .
cdr3_nt: TGTGCCAGCAGTTACTCGAATCCCGGGTACGGGTCACCCCTCCACTTT
cdr3_aa: CASSYSNPGYGSPLHF

clone_size: once
cdr3_length: 12
v_call: TRBV2
j_call: TRBJ2-7
d_call: TRBD1
cdr3_nt: TGTGCCAGCAAAGACAGGGGGCGCGAGCAGTACTTC
cdr3_aa: CASKDRGREQYF

clone_size: .
cdr3_length: 13
v_call: TRBV28
j_call: TRBJ1-2
d_call: .
cdr3_nt: TGTGCCAGCATCCCGGGGGGTACCTATGGCTACACCTTC
cdr3_aa: CASIPGGTYGYTF

clone_size: .
cdr3_length: 16
v_call: TRBV19
j_call: TRBJ1-5
d_call: TRBD1
cdr3_nt: TGTGCCAGTAGTATATCAGGGGGCGGACGCAATCAGCCCCAGCATTTT
cdr3_aa: CASSISGGGRNQPQHF

clone_size: .
cdr3_length: 13
v_call: TRBV5-1
j_call: TRBJ2-2
d_call: TRBD1
cdr3_nt: TGCGCCAGCCGTGGACAGGACACCGGGGAGCTGTTTTTT
cdr3_aa: CASRGQDTGELFF

clone_size: .
cdr3_length: 13
v_call: TRBV30
j_call: TRBJ2-1
d_call: .
cdr3_nt: TGTGCCTGGAGTGTACCATGGGGCAATGAGCAGTTCTTC
cdr3_aa: CAWSVPWGNEQFF

clone_size: .
cdr3_length: 13
v_call: TRBV2
j_call: TRBJ1-5
d_call: .
cdr3_nt: TGTGCCAGCACTGGGGGCTACAATCAGCCCCAGCATTTT
cdr3_aa: CASTGGYNQPQHF

clone_size: .
cdr3_length: 13
v_call: TRBV5-1
j_call: TRBJ2-2
d_call: .
cdr3_nt: TGCGCCAGCAGCTTTTTGCGCACCGGGGAGCTGTTTTTT
cdr3_aa: CASSFLRTGELFF